The following is a T cell receptor (beta chain) sequence with its context. This specimen belongs to a study of blood T cell repertoires in COVID-19. Study background: Sites across the United States, Italy and Spain contributed samples from acute and convalescent COVID-19.

Study processing details: The assay estimated nucleated cells by amplifying reference gene primers. The table came from immunoSEQ multiplex PCR; TCRdb's copy has only in-frame clones and leaves some out. V, J and clone size reflect that table, while D and trimming were determined from the DNA. The repertoire holds roughly 70,000 clones, with approximately 90% as singletons. Germline values: CDR1 SEHNR, CDR2 FQNEAQ (reference sequence). CDR3 length: 14 amino acids. V gave up 11 bases and J gave up 4 bases; unmatched junction bases: 9. V usage is TRBV7-9 and J usage is TRBJ1-4; 8 bases are a match to TRBD1. This TCR derives from a man aged 50 to 59 with COVID-19, enrolled during active disease. The specimen sequenced was peripheral blood. CDR3 sequence reads: CAGGTGAFNEKLFF. DNA for the CDR3: TGTGCCGGAGGGACAGGAGCTTTTAATGAAAAACTGTTTTTT.